This record covers a single TCR beta chain. The ends lost 5 bases at V and 2 bases at J; junction bases unmatched: 5. The length of the CDR3 is 17 residues. In germline, CDR1 is LNHDA, CDR2 SQIVND (reference sequence). The data derive from a study of blood T cell repertoires in COVID-19. Study context: COVID-19 samples, acute and convalescent, were from the United States, Italy and Spain. In each case, the material was cDNA or gDNA derived from T cells, B-cell-depleted T cells, or PBMCs.

Source study methods: Amplified reference gene primers provided the basis for estimating nucleated cell counts. TCRdb's copy holds only in-frame clones and misses some; the assay was immunoSEQ multiplex PCR. The V and J calls and clone size come from that table; D and trimming were worked out from the DNA. The sample contains approximately 53,000 clones, roughly 90% of which appear only once. The sequenced sample was peripheral blood. The V and J genes are TRBV19 and TRBJ2-5; 16 bases are a match to TRBD2. This sequence originates from a human donor in a cohort sampled during active COVID-19. The CDR3 is CASSFGTSGRGQETQYF. CDR3 nucleotides: TGTGCCAGTAGTTTCGGGACTAGCGGGAGGGGACAAGAGACCCAGTACTTC.